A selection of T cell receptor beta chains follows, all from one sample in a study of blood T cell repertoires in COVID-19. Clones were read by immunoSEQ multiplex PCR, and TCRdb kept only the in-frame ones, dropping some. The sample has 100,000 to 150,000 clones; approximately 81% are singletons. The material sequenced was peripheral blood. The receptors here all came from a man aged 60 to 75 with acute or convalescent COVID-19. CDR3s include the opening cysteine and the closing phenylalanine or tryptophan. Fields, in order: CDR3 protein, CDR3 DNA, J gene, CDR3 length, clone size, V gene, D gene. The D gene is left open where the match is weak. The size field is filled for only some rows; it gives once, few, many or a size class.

CASSLAGTGNPSGNTIYF	TGCGCCAGCAGCTTGGCCGGGACAGGGAACCCCTCTGGAAACACCATATATTTT	TRBJ1-3	18	few	TRBV5-1	TRBD1
CATSDFASGTTGELFF	TGTGCCACCAGTGATTTTGCTAGCGGGACCACCGGGGAGCTGTTTTTT	TRBJ2-2	16	-	TRBV24-1	TRBD2
CASSPVINRGLEETQYF	TGTGCCAGCAGCCCGGTGATTAACAGGGGTTTGGAGGAGACCCAGTACTTC	TRBJ2-5	17	-	TRBV7-9	TRBD1
CASSERPQGKVSKNIQYF	TGTGCCAGCAGTGAGAGGCCGCAGGGGAAGGTTTCCAAAAACATTCAGTACTTC	TRBJ2-4	18	-	TRBV6-1	-
CSATSQETQYF	TGCAGTGCTACTAGTCAAGAGACCCAGTACTTC	TRBJ2-5	11	-	TRBV20-1	-
CASSLDLDGTGELFF	TGCGCCAGCAGCTTGGACCTAGACGGCACCGGGGAGCTGTTTTTT	TRBJ2-2	15	-	TRBV5-1	-
CASTLAGLNTEAFF	TGTGCCAGCACCCTGGCGGGTCTGAACACTGAAGCTTTCTTT	TRBJ1-1	14	-	TRBV3-1/TRBV3-2	-
CSGGTGSPMAFF	TGCAGCGGCGGGACAGGGTCCCCGATGGCTTTCTTT	TRBJ1-1	12	-	TRBV29-1	TRBD1
CAWSDRSGQNTGELFF	TGTGCCTGGAGTGATCGTAGCGGGCAGAACACCGGGGAGCTGTTTTTT	TRBJ2-2	16	-	TRBV30	TRBD2
CASRLLTSGTSTDTQYF	TGCGCCAGCAGATTACTGACTAGCGGGACCTCCACAGATACGCAGTATTTT	TRBJ2-3	17	once	TRBV5-1	TRBD2
CASSPPGQSRRNYGYTF	TGTGCCAGCTCACCACCGGGCCAGAGCCGAAGGAACTATGGCTACACCTTC	TRBJ1-2	17	-	TRBV18	-
CASSPGQGFNEKLFF	TGCGCCAGCAGCCCGGGACAGGGCTTTAATGAAAAACTGTTTTTT	TRBJ1-4	15	-	TRBV5-1	TRBD1
CASGQPVGTHHTQYF	TGTGCTAGCGGACAGCCAGTGGGCACACACCATACGCAGTATTTT	TRBJ2-3	15	-	TRBV12-5	-
CASSPLQGPDYGYTF	TGTGCCAGCTCACCACTTCAGGGGCCCGACTATGGCTACACCTTC	TRBJ1-2	15	-	TRBV18	-